One sample yielded the 11 T cell receptor beta chains listed below, sequenced in a study of shared clonotypes between healthy human individuals (TCRdb year 2020). CD8 naive samples were CD45RO-negative cells positively selected for CCR7, giving a CD45RA+CCR7+ population that excluded TemRA cells. The receptor library was made with the immunoSEQ multiplex PCR assay. TCRdb re-hosts the immuneACCESS table, in-frame sequences only. Its copies lack some clones; in the studies checked, an unresolved V gene accounts for under half of them, and the cause for the rest is not known. The sample table holds 2 million or so clones, of which roughly 94% were seen once. About 1.1% of the sample is in the top ten clones. Specimen: naive CD8+ T cells sorted from blood. The sample's cell subset or site label, decoded: CD45RA+CCR7+. The receptor set was obtained from a man aged 18-30 years in good health.

The CDR3 region has the DNA TGTGCCAGCAGTTTAGAGCCGGGGGACCTTTGGGGCTACAATGAGCAGTTCTTC. This sequence encodes CASSLEPGDLWGYNEQFF. The chain has TRBV28 and TRBJ2-1; D may be TRBD2 (6 bases). Deletions cut 2 bases from V and 3 bases from J, with 20 bases between. CDR1 is MDHEN, CDR2 SYDVKM, per germline. There are 18 residues in the CDR3.

The chain employs TRBV10-3 and TRBJ2-1; perhaps TRBD2 as D (6 bases). The CDR3 is 16 residues long. V shed 0 bases and J shed 0 bases, with 9 bases lying between them. Germline V gene data show CDR1 as ENHRY and CDR2 as SYGVKD. CDR3 DNA: TGTGCCATCAGTGAGTCCGGGACTCTCTCCTACAATGAGCAGTTCTTC. This sequence encodes CAISESGTLSYNEQFF.

The chain combines TRBV2 with TRBJ2-1, with a weak D call TRBD2 (5 bases). V was shortened by 4 bases and J by 5 bases, with 6 bases between the two germline ends. In germline, CDR1 is SNHLY, CDR2 FYNNEI. The length of the CDR3 is 12 residues. The CDR3 is CASSGGHNEQFF. The CDR3 region has the DNA TGTGCCAGCAGTGGAGGGCACAATGAGCAGTTCTTC.

Regarding this clone: The same CDR3 arises from other DNA sequences in this sample as well. The chain combines TRBV9 with TRBJ2-7; 8 nucleotides match TRBD1. This CDR3 comprises 14 residues. Germline trimming cut 2 bases from V and 2 bases from J; bases unmatched to any gene: 3. Germline V CDR1 and CDR2: SGDLS, YYNGEE. This chain's CDR3 is CASSVGTGPYEQYF. CDR3 bases: TGTGCCAGCAGCGTCGGGACAGGCCCCTACGAGCAGTACTTC.

This rearrangement joins TRBV28 to TRBJ1-1; D is undetermined. From germline, CDR1 is MDHEN and CDR2 SYDVKM. V was cut by 3 bases and J by 3 bases, with 17 bases left in between. This CDR3 is built from 16 residues. The CDR3: CASSLARYGVDTEAFF. The DNA for the CDR3 is TGTGCCAGCAGTTTGGCCCGTTACGGGGTTGACACTGAAGCTTTCTTT.

This clone was counted only a few times. This rearrangement joins TRBV6-5 to TRBJ1-1, with unresolved D. This CDR3 contains 13 residues. Germline CDR1 MNHEY, CDR2 SVGAGI. V was pared by 0 bases and J by 7 bases, with 9 bases between. CDR3 nucleotide sequence: TGTGCCAGCAGTTACTCCCCTGAAGGTGAAGCTTTCTTT. It is translated as CASSYSPEGEAFF.

This clone occurred once. J is TRBJ1-1 and V is TRBV19; 7 nucleotides line up with TRBD1. The CDR3 length is 17 residues. The germline V gene has CDR1 LNHDA and CDR2 SQIVND (reference sequence). Trimming removed 6 bases from V and 1 base from J; junction bases left unmatched: 14. The CDR3, as DNA: TGTGCCAGTAGCCTATTCGATACAGGGGAATCGAACACTGAAGCTTTCTTT. This encodes CASSLFDTGESNTEAFF.

V usage is TRBV4-1 and J usage is TRBJ2-1, with D uncertain. V gave up 4 bases and J gave up 5 bases, with 9 bases separating them. Germline V gene lookup returns CDR1 MGHRA and CDR2 YSYEKL. There are 13 residues in the CDR3. Here the CDR3 DNA reads TGCGCCAGCAGCCTTACCCGCGACAATGAGCAGTTCTTC. Its translation: CASSLTRDNEQFF.

The V and J genes are TRBV19 and TRBJ2-1; unclear D gene. This CDR3 spans 11 amino acids. The germline V gene encodes CDR1 LNHDA and CDR2 SQIVND (reference sequence). Trimming cost V 3 bases and J 15 bases, with 12 bases left between them. This CDR3 is CASSIVGIRFF. The CDR3 nucleotides read TGTGCCAGTAGTATCGTAGGGATTCGGTTCTTC.

The chain carries TRBV7-8 and TRBJ2-7; maybe TRBD2 (6 bases). The V and J ends lost 2 bases and 0 bases respectively, with 17 bases between them. This CDR3 has 17 amino acids. CDR1 SGHVS and CDR2 FQNEAQ come from the germline V gene. CDR3 amino acids: CASSLRSGLANSYEQYF. The CDR3 region has the DNA TGTGCCAGCAGCTTAAGGTCTGGGCTAGCGAACTCCTACGAGCAGTACTTC.

The rearrangement links TRBV5-5 to TRBJ1-2; D is unclear. The CDR3 has 15 residues. Trimming removed 4 bases at V and 1 base at J, with 14 bases between. Germline V gives CDR1 SGHKS, CDR2 YYEKEE (reference sequence). CDR3 protein: CASSNPGIFNYGYTF. DNA of the CDR3: TGTGCCAGCAGCAACCCCGGGATTTTTAACTATGGCTACACCTTC.